One and the same sample provided the 5 T cell receptor beta chains below, sequenced in a study of T cell responses to AZD1222 COVID-19 vaccine. The assay was immunoSEQ multiplex PCR, and TCRdb's table has in-frame clones only and misses some. The sample consists of some 150,000 clones, 85% of them appearing once. The specimen was peripheral blood, collected 28 days after the second dose of the MenACWY control vaccine. The source is an adult who received the MenACWY meningococcal vaccine as a control.

The V call is TRBV28, the J call TRBJ1-5; D is perhaps TRBD1 (6 bases). Germline assignment: CDR1 MDHEN and CDR2 SYDVKM. The CDR3 sequence is 18 residues long. The V gene lost 4 bases and the J gene lost 7 bases, with 26 bases spanning the gap. In DNA form, the CDR3 reads TGTGCCAGCAGTTCGATACTAGCCGGGACATTGGGAGGACAGCCCCAGCATTTT. The encoded protein is CASSSILAGTLGGQPQHF.

There are many counts of this clone. The gene calls are TRBV7-9 and TRBJ2-1, with 7 bases matching TRBD2. In germline, CDR1 is SEHNR, CDR2 FQNEAQ (reference sequence). The CDR3 contains 13 residues. After removal of 4 bases from V and 8 bases from J, the junction contained 5 bases not matched to a gene. The CDR3 is CASSSYGGDEQFF. The DNA for the CDR3 is TGTGCCAGCAGCTCTTATGGGGGGGATGAGCAGTTCTTC.

V is TRBV5-5 and J is TRBJ2-5; 7 nucleotides match TRBD1. The CDR3 consists of 16 residues. Per the germline V gene, CDR1 is SGHKS and CDR2 is YYEKEE (reference sequence). V lost 3 bases and J lost 1; bases outside the gene matches: 9. CDR3 DNA sequence: TGTGCCAGCAGCTATTTGCCGGGGACAGTCCAAGAGACCCAGTACTTC. Its protein is CASSYLPGTVQETQYF.

The chain is built from TRBV6-1 and TRBJ1-2, with 7 bases lining up with TRBD1. The CDR3 extends over 16 amino acids. After removal of 4 bases from V and 3 bases from J, the junction contained 11 bases not matched to a gene. Germline CDR1 MNHNS, CDR2 SASEGT. The CDR3 region is CASSVGTVQHYYGYTF. Written as DNA, the CDR3 is TGTGCCAGCAGTGTCGGGACAGTTCAACATTACTATGGCTACACCTTC.

This chain links TRBV28 with TRBJ1-5, with D hard to call. In germline, CDR1 is MDHEN, CDR2 SYDVKM. CDR3 length equals 15 residues. With 5 bases removed from V and 5 bases from J, the gap between germline ends came to 16 bases. In DNA, the CDR3 is TGTGCCAGCAGTCCTAGGATAGGTCTGGATCAGCCCCAGCATTTT. It codes for CASSPRIGLDQPQHF.